A selection of T cell receptor beta chains follows, all from one sample in a study of blood T cell repertoires in COVID-19. The data were produced by immunoSEQ multiplex PCR, yet TCRdb's version contains in-frame clones alone and is incomplete. The sample lists about 41,000 clones, more than 75% seen once, with 4.8% in the top ten. The sample was peripheral blood. The source is a human donor in a cohort sampled during active COVID-19. CDR3s include the opening cysteine and the closing phenylalanine or tryptophan. Fields, in order: clone size, V gene, J gene, D gene, CDR3 DNA, CDR3 protein. A D gene is named only where the DNA matches it firmly. Where a row states a size, it is once, few, many or the class of an expanded clone; other rows omit it.

-	TRBV5-6	TRBJ2-7	-	TGTGCCAGCAGCTTGGCCGGTATTGCGGGACCTGCCTACGAGCAGTACTTC	CASSLAGIAGPAYEQYF
-	TRBV19	TRBJ2-3	TRBD2	TGTGCCAGTAGTATGGGGCGGGAGCCAGATACGCAGTATTTT	CASSMGREPDTQYF
-	TRBV27	TRBJ2-1	-	TGTGCCAGCATCAGGGCTCCAAATGAGCAGTTCTTC	CASIRAPNEQFF
-	TRBV27	TRBJ1-5	-	TGTGCCAGCAGTTTAGGCGGAAGTCCTCAGCCCCAGCATTTT	CASSLGGSPQPQHF
few	TRBV5-1	TRBJ1-3	TRBD1	TGCGCCAGCAGCTTGAGCCTACAGGGGGCCAGAAACACCATATATTTT	CASSLSLQGARNTIYF
once	TRBV5-1	TRBJ1-1	-	TGCGCCAGCAGCTTGGGCAGGGGAACTGAAGCTTTCTTT	CASSLGRGTEAFF
-	TRBV7-3	TRBJ2-5	TRBD2	TGTGCCAGCAGCTTAACGTTGAGGGAGGGCCAAGAGACCCAGTACTTC	CASSLTLREGQETQYF
-	TRBV24-1	TRBJ2-7	-	TGTGCCACCAGTGATTTGCGTCTGATGACGGGGTGGTACGAGCAGTACTTC	CATSDLRLMTGWYEQYF
-	TRBV28	TRBJ2-7	-	TGTGCCAGCAGCCGCCACTCGGGGTCCAACTACGAGCAGTACTTC	CASSRHSGSNYEQYF
once	TRBV27	TRBJ1-5	-	TGTGCCAGCAGTTTTATTGGGGGCAGGCAGCCCCAGCATTTT	CASSFIGGRQPQHF
-	TRBV6-2/TRBV6-3	TRBJ1-4	-	TGTGCCAGCAGTTACCCATCTAATGAAAAACTGTTTTTT	CASSYPSNEKLFF
-	TRBV12-3/TRBV12-4	TRBJ2-1	-	TGTGCCAGCAGTTTAGCAGACAGGTCCGAGCAGTTCTTC	CASSLADRSEQFF
-	TRBV30	TRBJ1-2	-	TGTGCCTGGAGTGTTCTGGCAGTTAACTATGGCTACACCTTC	CAWSVLAVNYGYTF
-	TRBV19	TRBJ2-1	-	TGTGCCAGTAGCATAACTACCAGCTCCTACAATGAGCAGTTCTTC	CASSITTSSYNEQFF
-	TRBV6-5	TRBJ2-7	-	TGTGCCAGCAGAAGGGACACGTCAATCTACGAGCAGTACTTC	CASRRDTSIYEQYF
-	TRBV9	TRBJ2-7	-	TGTGCCAGCAGCGCGGGTGGCGGGGTTTTCTCTTCCGAGCAGTACTTC	CASSAGGGVFSSEQYF
-	TRBV27	TRBJ2-7	TRBD2	TGTGCCAGCAGTTTATCGACTAGCGGGAGGGCCCCTACGGGGCAGTACTTC	CASSLSTSGRAPTGQYF
-	TRBV19	TRBJ1-2	-	TGTGCCAGTAGTATAGTTCGAGAGCTTAACTATGGCTACACCTTC	CASSIVRELNYGYTF
-	TRBV4-1	TRBJ1-5	-	TGCGCCAGCAGCCAAGTGGGTTCAGGGAAAGGGAGCAATCAGCCCCAGCATTTT	CASSQVGSGKGSNQPQHF
-	TRBV30	TRBJ1-4	TRBD1	TGTGCCTGGGGACAGGGGCCGGCACATGAAAAACTGTTTTTT	CAWGQGPAHEKLFF
-	TRBV28	TRBJ2-1	TRBD1	TGTGCCAGCAGTTTTATAGGGACAGCGTACAATGAGCAGTTCTTC	CASSFIGTAYNEQFF
-	TRBV9	TRBJ2-7	-	TGTGCCAGCAGCGTGGGCCGAAGCTCCTACGAGCAGTACTTC	CASSVGRSSYEQYF
-	TRBV19	TRBJ2-1	-	TGTGCCAGTAGCCCAGGAGGAGGGGAGTTAATCTACAATGAGCAGTTCTTC	CASSPGGGELIYNEQFF
-	TRBV9	TRBJ2-5	-	TGTGCCAGCAGCGGGGCGGGCCAAGAGACCCAGTACTTC	CASSGAGQETQYF
-	TRBV9	TRBJ1-4	TRBD1	TGTGCCAGCAGCGCCCAAACAGGGGATGTCGGTGAAAAACTGTTTTTT	CASSAQTGDVGEKLFF
-	TRBV24-1	TRBJ1-2	TRBD1	TGTGCCACCAGTGACTTCGGGACAGGGGGCGCGGGAGGCTACACCTTC	CATSDFGTGGAGGYTF
-	TRBV29-1	TRBJ2-3	TRBD1	TGCAGCGTTGAAGTCGACAGGGTGCCAGATACGCAGTATTTT	CSVEVDRVPDTQYF
-	TRBV28	TRBJ2-4	-	TGTGCCAGCAGTTTCCTGGACATTAGGGGGAAAAACATTCAGTACTTC	CASSFLDIRGKNIQYF
-	TRBV27	TRBJ1-2	TRBD1	TGTGCCAGCAGTTCACTGCAGGGGGATATCGAAGGTGGCTACACCTTC	CASSSLQGDIEGGYTF
-	TRBV10-2	TRBJ2-7	-	TGCGCCAGCAGAGGAAACTGGGAGAAACCTTCTTACGAGCAGTACTTC	CASRGNWEKPSYEQYF
-	TRBV2	TRBJ2-7	TRBD2	TGTGCCAGCAGGAGGACTAGCGGGAGCTCCTACGAGCAGTACTTC	CASRRTSGSSYEQYF
-	TRBV27	TRBJ2-7	-	TGTGCCAGCAGTTTATGGGCAAATGGGCAACACGAGCAGTACTTC	CASSLWANGQHEQYF
-	TRBV28	TRBJ2-7	TRBD1	TGTGCCAGCAGCTACACAGGGGGCTTCTACGAGCAGTACTTC	CASSYTGGFYEQYF
-	TRBV28	TRBJ2-6	-	TGTGCCAGCAGTTTAGGGGGGACTGGGGCCAACGTCCTGACTTTC	CASSLGGTGANVLTF
-	TRBV7-6	TRBJ2-7	TRBD2	TGTGCCAGCAGCTTACGGTCCAGCGGGAGCGAGCAGTACTTC	CASSLRSSGSEQYF
-	TRBV19	TRBJ1-5	TRBD1	TGTGCCAGTAGTATATCTAGGCGGACAGGGAGAAATCAGCCCCAGCATTTT	CASSISRRTGRNQPQHF
-	TRBV21-1	TRBJ2-7	-	TGTGCCAGAGGGACAGGAGAGCTCTACGAGCAGTACTTC	CARGTGELYEQYF
-	TRBV28	TRBJ2-2	-	TGTGCCAGCAGTTTGGCGGCCGGGGAGCTGTTTTTT	CASSLAAGELFF
-	TRBV10-3	TRBJ2-1	TRBD1	TGTGCCATCAGTCAGGGACAGGGCGACAATGAGCAGTTCTTC	CAISQGQGDNEQFF
-	TRBV6-4	TRBJ1-6	-	TGTGCCAGCAGTCCGAGCTCCTATAATTCACCCCTCCACTTT	CASSPSSYNSPLHF